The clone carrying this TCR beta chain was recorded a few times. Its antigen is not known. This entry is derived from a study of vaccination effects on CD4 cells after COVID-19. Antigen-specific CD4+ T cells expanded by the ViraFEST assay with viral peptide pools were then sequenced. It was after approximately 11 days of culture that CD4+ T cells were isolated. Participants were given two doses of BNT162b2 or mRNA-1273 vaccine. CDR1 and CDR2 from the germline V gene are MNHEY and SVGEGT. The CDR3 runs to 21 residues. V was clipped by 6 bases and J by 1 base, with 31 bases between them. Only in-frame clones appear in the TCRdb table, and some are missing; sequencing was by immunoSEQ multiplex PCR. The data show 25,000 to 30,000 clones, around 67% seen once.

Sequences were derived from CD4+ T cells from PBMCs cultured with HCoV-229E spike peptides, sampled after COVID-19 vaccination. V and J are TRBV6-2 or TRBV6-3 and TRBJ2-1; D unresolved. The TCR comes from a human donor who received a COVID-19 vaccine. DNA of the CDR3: TGTGCCAGCAGCATATTAACGGAGTTTTGGGTACGGGTTGATTCCTACAATGAGCAGTTCTTC. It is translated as CASSILTEFWVRVDSYNEQFF.